The T cell receptor (beta chain) under discussion was sequenced for a study of blood T cell repertoires in COVID-19. For the study at large: Sites in the United States, Italy and Spain provided acute and convalescent COVID-19 samples. Sources were T cells, B-cell-depleted T cells, or PBMCs; the material itself was cDNA or gDNA.

The assay was immunoSEQ multiplex PCR, and TCRdb's table has in-frame clones only and misses some. The repertoire has some 200,000 clones, around nine tenths of them found once; the top ten carry around 1.6%. This CDR3 has 15 residues. The V end lost 3 bases, the J end lost 7 bases, and 18 bases lay between the germline ends. The germline V gene encodes CDR1 MNHEY and CDR2 SMNVEV (reference sequence). Sequences were obtained from peripheral blood. The V gene is TRBV27, the J gene TRBJ1-1; weak D call: TRBD1 (5 bases). This TCR was recovered from a man younger than 30 with active or convalescent COVID-19. DNA for the CDR3: TGTGCCAGCAGTTTTCAGGGTGGGTGGGATTTTGAAGCTTTCTTT. The encoded protein is CASSFQGGWDFEAFF.